This T cell receptor (beta chain) was sequenced in a study of T cell changes during pregnancy in multiple sclerosis. J lost 4 bases, V lost 8 bases, and 4 bases had no gene match. The CDR3 is 13 amino acids. Germline V gene sequence: CDR1 MNHEY, CDR2 SMNVEV (reference sequence). Produced via immunoSEQ multiplex PCR; TCRdb's table is partial and in-frame only. The table records fewer than 45,000 clones, around 90% of them present only once. This receptor was identified in a female donor in good health, enrolled as a control in a pregnancy study. This chain uses TRBV27 with TRBJ2-5, with TRBD1 matching over 10 bases. The input for sequencing was peripheral blood, taken in the third trimester of pregnancy. CDR3 amino acids: CASGRTGGETQYF. As DNA, the CDR3 is TGTGCCAGCGGACGGACAGGGGGAGAGACCCAGTACTTC.